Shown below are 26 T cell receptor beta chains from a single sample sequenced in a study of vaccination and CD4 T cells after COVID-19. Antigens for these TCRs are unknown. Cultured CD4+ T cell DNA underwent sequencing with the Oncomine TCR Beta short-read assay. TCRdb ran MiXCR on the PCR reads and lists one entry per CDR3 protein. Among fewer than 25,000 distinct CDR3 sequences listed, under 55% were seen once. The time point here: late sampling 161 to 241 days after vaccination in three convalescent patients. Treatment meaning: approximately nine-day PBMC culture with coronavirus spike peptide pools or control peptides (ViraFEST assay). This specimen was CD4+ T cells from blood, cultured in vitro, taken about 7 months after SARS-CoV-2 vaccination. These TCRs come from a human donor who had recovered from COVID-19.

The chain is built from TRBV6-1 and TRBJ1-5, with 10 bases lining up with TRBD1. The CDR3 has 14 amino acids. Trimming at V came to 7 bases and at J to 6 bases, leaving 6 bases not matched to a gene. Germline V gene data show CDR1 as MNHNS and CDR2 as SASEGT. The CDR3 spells CASIRTGGTQPQHF. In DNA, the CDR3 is TGTGCCAGCATTAGGACAGGGGGTACTCAGCCCCAGCATTTT.

CDR3 region: CASSFPIGGRDSPLHF. In DNA, the CDR3 is TGTGCCAGCAGCTTCCCGATTGGGGGGCGCGACTCACCCCTCCACTTT. The rearrangement uses TRBV5-4 and TRBJ1-6, with D possibly being TRBD1 (6 bases). CDR3 length: 16 residues. The ends were cut back, 2 bases at V and 10 bases at J, with 19 bases in the middle. Germline lookup yields CDR1 SGHNT and CDR2 YYREEE (reference sequence).

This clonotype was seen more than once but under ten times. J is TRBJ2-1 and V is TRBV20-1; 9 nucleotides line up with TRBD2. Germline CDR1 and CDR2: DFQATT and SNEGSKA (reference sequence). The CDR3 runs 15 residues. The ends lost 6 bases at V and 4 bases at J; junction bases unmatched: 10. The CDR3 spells CSAITGTSTYNEQFF. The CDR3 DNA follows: TGCAGTGCCATAACCGGGACTAGCACGTACAATGAGCAGTTCTTC.

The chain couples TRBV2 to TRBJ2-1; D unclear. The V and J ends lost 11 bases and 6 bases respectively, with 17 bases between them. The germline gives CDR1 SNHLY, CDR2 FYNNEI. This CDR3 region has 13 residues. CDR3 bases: TGTGCCGGAACTACCATAGTTTTCAATGAGCAGTTCTTC. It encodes CAGTTIVFNEQFF.

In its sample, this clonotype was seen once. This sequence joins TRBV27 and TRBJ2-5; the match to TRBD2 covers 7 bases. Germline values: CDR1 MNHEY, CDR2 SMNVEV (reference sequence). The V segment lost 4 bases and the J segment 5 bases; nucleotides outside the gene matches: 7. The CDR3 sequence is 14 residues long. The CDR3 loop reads CASSSVSGFETQYF. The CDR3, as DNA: TGTGCCAGCAGTTCGGTTAGCGGGTTCGAGACCCAGTACTTC.

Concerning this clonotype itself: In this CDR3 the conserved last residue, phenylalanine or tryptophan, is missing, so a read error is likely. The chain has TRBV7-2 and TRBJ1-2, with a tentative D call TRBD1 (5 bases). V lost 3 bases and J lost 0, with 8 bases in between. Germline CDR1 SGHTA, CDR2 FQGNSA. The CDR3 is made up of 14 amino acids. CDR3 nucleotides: TGTGCCAGCAGCTTGGGGCAGGCTAACTATGGCTACACCTCC. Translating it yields CASSLGQANYGYTS.

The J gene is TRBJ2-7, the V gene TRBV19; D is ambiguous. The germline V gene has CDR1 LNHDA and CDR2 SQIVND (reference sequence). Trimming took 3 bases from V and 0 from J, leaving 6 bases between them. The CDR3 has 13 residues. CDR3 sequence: CASSIGASYEQYF. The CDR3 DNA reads TGTGCCAGTAGTATTGGCGCCTCCTACGAGCAGTACTTC.

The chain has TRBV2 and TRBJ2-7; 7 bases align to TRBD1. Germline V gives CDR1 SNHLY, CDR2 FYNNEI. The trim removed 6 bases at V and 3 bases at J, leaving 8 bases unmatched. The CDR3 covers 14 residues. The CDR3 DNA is TGTGCCAGCAGGGCGGACAGGTTTCACTACGAGCAGTACTTC. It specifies CASRADRFHYEQYF.

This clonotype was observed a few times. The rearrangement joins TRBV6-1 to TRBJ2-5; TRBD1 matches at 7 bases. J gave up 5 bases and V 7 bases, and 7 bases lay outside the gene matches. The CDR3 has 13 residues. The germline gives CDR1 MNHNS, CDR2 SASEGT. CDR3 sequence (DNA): TGTGCCAGCACTCCGACAGGGATGGAGACCCAGTACTTC. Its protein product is CASTPTGMETQYF.

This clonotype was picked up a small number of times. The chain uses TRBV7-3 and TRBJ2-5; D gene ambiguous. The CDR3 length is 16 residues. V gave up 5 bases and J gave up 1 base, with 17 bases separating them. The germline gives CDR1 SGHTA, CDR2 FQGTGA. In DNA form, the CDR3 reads TGTGCCAGCAGCCCCTCGGCAAGCCCGTCCCAAGAGACCCAGTACTTC. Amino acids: CASSPSASPSQETQYF.

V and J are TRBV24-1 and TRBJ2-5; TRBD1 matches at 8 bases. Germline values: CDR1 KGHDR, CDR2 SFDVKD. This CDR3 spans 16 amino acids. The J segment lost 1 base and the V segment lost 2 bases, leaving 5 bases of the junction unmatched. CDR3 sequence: CATSDSQGASQETQYF. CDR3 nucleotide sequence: TGTGCCACCAGTGATTCTCAGGGGGCCAGCCAAGAGACCCAGTACTTC.

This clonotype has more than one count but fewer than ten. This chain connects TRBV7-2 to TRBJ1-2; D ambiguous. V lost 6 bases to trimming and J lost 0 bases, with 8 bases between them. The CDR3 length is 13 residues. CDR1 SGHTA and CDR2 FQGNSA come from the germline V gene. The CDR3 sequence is CASRERANYGYTF. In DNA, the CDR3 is TGTGCCAGCAGAGAGAGAGCTAACTATGGCTACACCTTC.

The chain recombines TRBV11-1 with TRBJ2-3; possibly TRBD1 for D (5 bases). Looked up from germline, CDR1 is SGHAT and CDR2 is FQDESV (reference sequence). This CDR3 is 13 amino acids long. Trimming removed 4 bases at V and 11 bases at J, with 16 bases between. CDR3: CASSYVQGQGQYF. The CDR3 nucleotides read TGTGCCAGCAGCTACGTCCAAGGTCAGGGGCAGTATTTT.

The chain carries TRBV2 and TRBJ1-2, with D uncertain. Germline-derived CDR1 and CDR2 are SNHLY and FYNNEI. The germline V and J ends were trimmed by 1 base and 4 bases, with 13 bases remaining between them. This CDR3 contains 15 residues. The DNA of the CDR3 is TGTGCCAGCAGTGAAGGCACCCAACCCTTCTATGGCTACACCTTC. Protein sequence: CASSEGTQPFYGYTF. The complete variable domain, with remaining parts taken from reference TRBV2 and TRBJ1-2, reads EPEVTQTPSHQVTQMGQEVILRCVPISNHLYFYWYRQILGQKVEFLVSFYNNEISEKSEIFDDQFSVERPDGSNFTLKIRSTKLEDSAMYFCASSEGTQPFYGYTFGSGTRLTVV.

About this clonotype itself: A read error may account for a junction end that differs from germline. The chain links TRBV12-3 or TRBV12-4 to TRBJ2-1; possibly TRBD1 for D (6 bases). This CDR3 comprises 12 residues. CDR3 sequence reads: CASSTGYGVRLF. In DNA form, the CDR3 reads TGTGCCAGCAGTACAGGGTACGGGGTACGACTCTTC.

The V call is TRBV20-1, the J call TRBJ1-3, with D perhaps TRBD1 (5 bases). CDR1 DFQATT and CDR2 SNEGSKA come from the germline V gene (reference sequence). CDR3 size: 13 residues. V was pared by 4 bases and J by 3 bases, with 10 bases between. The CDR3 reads CSATGRVGNTIYF. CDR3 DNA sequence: TGCAGTGCTACCGGCAGGGTTGGAAACACCATATATTTT.

The CDR3 DNA sequence: TGTGCCAGCAGTTTATTGTACCAAGAGACCCAGTACTTC. Protein product: CASSLLYQETQYF. The V gene is TRBV12-3 or TRBV12-4, the J gene TRBJ2-5; the D is unclear. The CDR3 is made up of 13 amino acids. The V and J ends lost 2 bases and 0 bases respectively, with 4 bases between them.

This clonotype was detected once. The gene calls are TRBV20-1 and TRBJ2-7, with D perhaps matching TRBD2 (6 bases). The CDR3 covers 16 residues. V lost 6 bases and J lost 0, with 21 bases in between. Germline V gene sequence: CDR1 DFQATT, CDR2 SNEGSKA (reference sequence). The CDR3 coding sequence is TGCAGTGCCAGTATACCTGGGACTCCAAACTCCTACGAGCAGTACTTC. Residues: CSASIPGTPNSYEQYF.

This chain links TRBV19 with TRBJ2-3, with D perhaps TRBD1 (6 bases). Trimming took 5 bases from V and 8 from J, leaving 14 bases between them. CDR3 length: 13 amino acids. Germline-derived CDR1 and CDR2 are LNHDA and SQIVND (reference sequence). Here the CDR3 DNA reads TGTGCCAGTAGTGTCCCACAGGGTACTACGCAGTATTTT. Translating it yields CASSVPQGTTQYF.

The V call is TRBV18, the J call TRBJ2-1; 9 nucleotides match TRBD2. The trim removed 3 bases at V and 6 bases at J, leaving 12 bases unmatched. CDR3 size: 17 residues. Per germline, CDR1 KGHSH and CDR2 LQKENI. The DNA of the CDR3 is TGTGCCAGCTCACCGTCCCAAAGCGGGAGGTCCCCCAATGAGCAGTTCTTC. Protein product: CASSPSQSGRSPNEQFF.

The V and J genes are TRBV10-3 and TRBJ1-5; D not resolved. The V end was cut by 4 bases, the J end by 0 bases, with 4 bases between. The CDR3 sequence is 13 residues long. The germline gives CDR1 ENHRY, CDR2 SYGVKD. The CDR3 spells CAISGGSNQPQHF. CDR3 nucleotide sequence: TGTGCCATCAGTGGGGGTAGCAATCAGCCCCAGCATTTT.

CDR3 nucleotides: TGCGCCAGCAGCTTGGGTCAGGTGAACACTGAAGCTTTCTTT. Its translation: CASSLGQVNTEAFF. The chain links TRBV5-1 to TRBJ1-1; no clear D. This CDR3 comprises 14 residues. Looked up from germline, CDR1 is SGHRS and CDR2 is YFSETQ. V dropped 0 bases and J dropped 0 bases, with 6 bases sitting between them.

The CDR3 loop reads CASTRGQESGEQYF. In DNA form, the CDR3 reads TGTGCCAGCACCAGGGGACAGGAGTCGGGCGAGCAGTACTTC. The chain carries TRBV6-1 and TRBJ2-7; 8 bases match TRBD1. The CDR3 is made up of 14 amino acids. V was pared by 7 bases and J by 6 bases, with 11 bases of the junction left unmatched. The germline V gene has CDR1 MNHNS and CDR2 SASEGT.

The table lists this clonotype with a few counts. CDR3: CASSIMEGTEAFF. CDR3 coding DNA: TGTGCCAGTAGTATAATGGAGGGCACTGAAGCTTTCTTT. J is TRBJ1-1 and V is TRBV19; no clear D. The CDR3 contains 13 residues. Trimming shortened V by 2 bases and J by 4 bases, and 8 bases separated the two germline ends. Germline loops: CDR1 LNHDA, CDR2 SQIVND (reference sequence).

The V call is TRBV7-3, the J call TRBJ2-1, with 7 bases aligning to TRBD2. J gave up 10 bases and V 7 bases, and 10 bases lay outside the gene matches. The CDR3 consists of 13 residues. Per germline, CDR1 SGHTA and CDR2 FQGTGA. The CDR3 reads CASTLGGGREQFF. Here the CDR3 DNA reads TGTGCCAGCACTCTTGGGGGGGGTAGAGAGCAGTTCTTC.

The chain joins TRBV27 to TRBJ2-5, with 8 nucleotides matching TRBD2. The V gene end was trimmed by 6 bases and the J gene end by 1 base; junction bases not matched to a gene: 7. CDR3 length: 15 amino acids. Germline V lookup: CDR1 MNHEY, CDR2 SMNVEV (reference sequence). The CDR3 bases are TGTGCCAGCAGCCGTGATCTAGCGGGCCAAGAGACCCAGTACTTC. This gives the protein CASSRDLAGQETQYF.